The 23 T cell receptor beta chains below come from one sample, sequenced in a study of human T cells and chemical hapten exposure. As for time point: pre-sensitization, week 0. Treatment meaning: therapeutic diphenylcyclopropenone sensitization with weekly scalp DPC. TCRdb fed the RACE reads into MiXCR, producing one record per CDR3 protein. The sample carries roughly 380,000 distinct CDR3 sequences, 4.5% to 6% recorded once. The starting material was whole blood, obtained in connection with sensitization to the hapten diphenylcyclopropenone (DPC). Receptors originate from a woman aged 50 to 60 with alopecia areata. Some clones in this sample may be carry-over from other donors' samples.

This clonotype was observed a handful of times. V usage is TRBV6-5 and J usage is TRBJ1-5; D gene uncertain. CDR1 is MNHEY and CDR2 is SVGAGI in the germline V gene. With 5 bases removed from V and 1 base from J, the gap between germline ends came to 9 bases. The CDR3 loop spans 14 amino acids. The CDR3 DNA reads as TGTGCCAGCAGTCCCGATTTCAGCAATCAGCCCCAGCATTTT. As protein: CASSPDFSNQPQHF.

The sample holds a few counts of this clonotype. The chain carries TRBV20-1 and TRBJ2-1, with a weak D call TRBD2 (7 bases). The CDR3 covers 14 residues. V lost 0 bases and J 5 bases, leaving 11 bases between the germline ends. The germline gives CDR1 DFQATT, CDR2 SNEGSKA (reference sequence). CDR3 in amino acids: CSARDRGGDNEQFF. Written as DNA, the CDR3 is TGCAGTGCTAGAGATCGAGGGGGGGACAATGAGCAGTTCTTC.

This clonotype was recorded a few times. The chain has TRBV2 and TRBJ2-7, with D hard to call. Germline V gene sequence: CDR1 SNHLY, CDR2 FYNNEI. The CDR3 length is 11 residues. Trimming pared 8 bases from V and 1 base from J, leaving 6 bases between. The CDR3 DNA reads as TGTGCCAGCGACGGGTCCTACGAGCAGTACTTC. Protein: CASDGSYEQYF.

This clonotype has a count of ten or more. The J gene is TRBJ2-3, the V gene TRBV7-2; 8 nucleotides line up with TRBD2. This CDR3 has 16 amino acids. Germline assignment: CDR1 SGHTA and CDR2 FQGNSA. J was trimmed by 5 bases and V by 2 bases; bases with no gene match: 9. CDR3: CASSLYSRGVGDTQYF. The CDR3 coding sequence is TGTGCCAGCAGCTTATACTCGCGGGGGGTCGGAGATACGCAGTATTTT.

In its sample, this clonotype was seen many times. J is TRBJ2-5 and V is TRBV7-2; D is uncertain. Germline V gene lookup returns CDR1 SGHTA and CDR2 FQGNSA. CDR3 length: 11 amino acids. Trimming shortened V by 5 bases and J by 5 bases, and 6 bases separated the two germline ends. CDR3 DNA sequence: TGTGCCAGCAGCATCCGGGAGACCCAGTACTTC. This sequence encodes CASSIRETQYF.

This clonotype was seen repeatedly, ten times or more. The chain couples TRBV7-9 to TRBJ1-6; D uncertain. V was pared by 5 bases and J by 5 bases, with 10 bases between. Germline V gene lookup returns CDR1 SEHNR and CDR2 FQNEAQ (reference sequence). There are 14 residues in the CDR3. CDR3 nucleotide sequence: TGTGCCAGCAGCCCCGGCATTAATAATTCACCCCTCCACTTT. Encoded protein: CASSPGINNSPLHF.

The chain is built from TRBV29-1 and TRBJ2-3, with TRBD2 matching 10 bases. J lost 4 bases, V lost 3 bases, and 10 bases had no gene match. This CDR3 has 16 residues. Germline lookup yields CDR1 SQVTM and CDR2 ANQGSEA. The CDR3, as DNA: TGCAGCGTTGACCCTAGGCTAGCGGGAGTTGCAGATACGCAGTATTTT. It specifies CSVDPRLAGVADTQYF.

This clonotype was seen ten or more times. The chain couples TRBV29-1 to TRBJ2-7, with 7 bases matching TRBD1. Germline V CDR1 and CDR2: SQVTM, ANQGSEA. V gave up 4 bases and J gave up 2 bases; unmatched junction bases: 8. The CDR3 loop spans 14 amino acids. CDR3 sequence (DNA): TGCAGCGTTGCACCCCGACAGGGAGCCTACGAGCAGTACTTC. It yields the protein CSVAPRQGAYEQYF.

The chain links TRBV2 to TRBJ1-1, with D unresolved. The germline gives CDR1 SNHLY, CDR2 FYNNEI. Trimming pared 10 bases from V and 5 bases from J, leaving 5 bases between. The CDR3 spans 9 residues. This CDR3 reads CATPTEAFF. The CDR3 coding sequence is TGTGCCACCCCGACTGAAGCTTTCTTT. Filled out from reference TRBV2 and TRBJ1-1, the complete variable domain reads EPEVTQTPSHQVTQMGQEVILRCVPISNHLYFYWYRQILGQKVEFLVSFYNNEISEKSEIFDDQFSVERPDGSNFTLKIRSTKLEDSAMYFCATPTEAFFGQGTRLTVV.

This clonotype was seen repeatedly, ten times or more. J is TRBJ2-1 and V is TRBV7-9; D is possibly TRBD2 (5 bases). Germline assignment: CDR1 SEHNR and CDR2 FQNEAQ (reference sequence). Trimming took 5 bases from V and 8 from J, leaving 13 bases between them. The CDR3 contains 13 residues. This chain's CDR3 is CASSPSAGDEQFF. The CDR3 region has the DNA TGTGCCAGCAGCCCTTCGGCGGGTGATGAGCAGTTCTTC.

This clonotype was seen only a few times. The chain recombines TRBV5-1 with TRBJ2-3, with a possible D match to TRBD2 (6 bases). The CDR3 extends over 15 amino acids. Germline V gene data show CDR1 as SGHRS and CDR2 as YFSETQ. Trimming pared 0 bases from V and 5 bases from J, leaving 13 bases between. CDR3 region: CASSLGTGVGDTQYF. As DNA, the CDR3 is TGCGCCAGCAGCTTGGGGACGGGAGTTGGAGATACGCAGTATTTT.

This sequence joins TRBV29-1 and TRBJ1-4, with 7 bases aligning to TRBD1. V was pared by 4 bases and J by 3 bases, with 5 bases of the junction left unmatched. Germline CDR1 is SQVTM and CDR2 is ANQGSEA. The CDR3 is 14 amino acids. The CDR3 loop reads CSVGRTGSNEKLFF. Here the CDR3 DNA reads TGCAGCGTTGGTCGGACAGGTTCTAATGAAAAACTGTTTTTT.

This clonotype was seen more than once but under ten times. The chain uses TRBV28 and TRBJ1-5; D unclear. Trimming pared 6 bases from V and 2 bases from J, leaving 17 bases between. CDR1 and CDR2 from the germline V gene are MDHEN and SYDVKM. This CDR3 spans 16 amino acids. The CDR3: CASSSASPGGNQPQHF. The CDR3 DNA sequence: TGTGCCAGCAGCAGTGCGTCGCCCGGAGGCAATCAGCCCCAGCATTTT.

The chain employs TRBV6-6 and TRBJ1-5, with D maybe TRBD1 (6 bases). This CDR3 is built from 16 residues. With 7 bases removed from V and 2 bases from J, the gap between germline ends came to 18 bases. Germline CDR1 reads MNHNY; CDR2 reads SVGAGI (reference sequence). The CDR3: CASTIPTGIGNQPQHF. CDR3 DNA sequence: TGTGCCAGCACCATCCCGACAGGAATTGGCAATCAGCCCCAGCATTTT.

At least ten counts were recorded for this clonotype. The chain uses TRBV2 and TRBJ2-2, with D perhaps matching TRBD1 or TRBD2 (5 bases each). Per germline, CDR1 SNHLY and CDR2 FYNNEI. The ends were cut back, 6 bases at V and 8 bases at J, with 16 bases in the middle. There are 14 residues in the CDR3. For the CDR3, the DNA is TGTGCCAGCAGGTTCGGGACCTCTGGAGGGGAGCTGTTTTTT. Encoded protein: CASRFGTSGGELFF.

In its sample, this clonotype was seen a few times. The chain recombines TRBV27 with TRBJ1-1; TRBD1 agrees at 10 bases. Looked up from germline, CDR1 is MNHEY and CDR2 is SMNVEV (reference sequence). V was clipped by 10 bases and J by 6 bases; unmatched bases: 11. CDR3 length: 14 residues. The CDR3 region has the DNA TGTGCCACCTTAAGACAGGGGGCGATTGCTGAAGCTTTCTTT. Its protein product is CATLRQGAIAEAFF.

The chain uses TRBV28 and TRBJ1-1, with D perhaps matching TRBD1 (5 bases). V was trimmed by 5 bases and J by 9 bases, leaving 13 bases between them. CDR1 and CDR2 from the germline V gene are MDHEN and SYDVKM. There are 12 residues in the CDR3. The CDR3 is CASSTPTVQAFF. CDR3 coding DNA: TGTGCCAGCAGTACCCCGACAGTTCAAGCTTTCTTT.

This clonotype was detected a few times. The chain links TRBV15 to TRBJ2-1; 9 bases are shared with TRBD2. Germline assignment: CDR1 LNHNV and CDR2 YYDKDF (reference sequence). Germline trimming cut 0 bases from V and 1 base from J; bases unmatched to any gene: 4. This CDR3 comprises 17 residues. CDR3 amino acids: CATSRDLSGGSYNEQFF. In nucleotides, the CDR3 is TGTGCCACCAGCAGAGATCTCAGCGGGGGGTCCTACAATGAGCAGTTCTTC.

This chain links TRBV12-3 or TRBV12-4 with TRBJ2-1; no firm D call. The CDR3 is 14 residues long. With 5 bases removed from V and 6 bases from J, the gap between germline ends came to 14 bases. The CDR3 region has the DNA TGTGCCAGCAGTCTCGACCCCACGGTCAATGAGCAGTTCTTC. This gives the protein CASSLDPTVNEQFF.

This clonotype was recorded a few times. V usage is TRBV13 and J usage is TRBJ2-7, with D possibly being TRBD2 (5 bases). The CDR3 is 17 residues long. The germline V gene has CDR1 PRHDT and CDR2 FYEKMQ (reference sequence). Trimming pared 5 bases from V and 1 base from J, leaving 21 bases between. The CDR3 protein is CASSLVRLASKSYEQYF. Here the CDR3 DNA reads TGTGCCAGCAGCCTAGTACGGTTAGCGAGTAAGTCCTACGAGCAGTACTTC.

The chain is built from TRBV5-1 and TRBJ1-4; 8 bases align to TRBD1. V shed 7 bases, J shed 6 bases, and the junction held 2 bases outside the gene matches. Germline values: CDR1 SGHRS, CDR2 YFSETQ. The length of the CDR3 is 12 residues. In DNA, the CDR3 is TGCGCCAGCCAGGGGGCCGATGAAAAACTGTTTTTT. Translated, it gives CASQGADEKLFF.

This clonotype was picked up many times. The chain has TRBV27 and TRBJ2-2, with D possibly being TRBD1 or TRBD2 (5 bases each). The CDR3 consists of 14 residues. The ends were cut back, 0 bases at V and 11 bases at J, with 13 bases in the middle. The germline gives CDR1 MNHEY, CDR2 SMNVEV (reference sequence). The CDR3 DNA reads as TGTGCCAGCAGTTTATCTGCCGGGACCAGAGAGCTGTTTTTT. Translating gives CASSLSAGTRELFF.

This clonotype turned up a few times. The rearrangement joins TRBV10-3 to TRBJ1-5, with TRBD1 matching 9 bases. This CDR3 is built from 16 residues. J lost 5 bases, V lost 3 bases, and 8 bases had no gene match. The germline V gene has CDR1 ENHRY and CDR2 SYGVKD. CDR3 coding DNA: TGTGCCATCAGTGACCCGGACAGGGGCTGGGATCAGCCCCAGCATTTT. This translates into CAISDPDRGWDQPQHF.